The TCR beta chain under discussion was sequenced for a study of metastatic and nonmetastatic thyroid tumors. Regarding the study as a whole: When malignant thyroid tumors were compared with benign nodules, TCR beta diversity was reportedly significantly higher in the malignant tumors. This held in both blood and tumor samples.

TCRdb re-called the PCR reads through MiXCR. The sample lists about 10,000 clones; less than 30% were seen once. V lost 3 bases to trimming and J lost 4 bases, with 10 bases between them. Germline CDR1 and CDR2: SEHNR and FQNEAQ (reference sequence). The CDR3 loop spans 13 amino acids. The entire patient cohort was treatment-naive prior to thyroid surgery. Points on this clone: Its specificity is not known.

The sequenced sample was tumor tissue. This chain joins TRBV7-9 and TRBJ2-7; D is possibly TRBD1 (6 bases). The receptor comes from a female donor with papillary thyroid cancer or a benign thyroid nodule (not recorded which). Some clones in this sample may be carry-over from other donors' samples. Here the CDR3 DNA reads TGTGCCAGCAGCTTGGGGGCAGGTTACGAGCAGTACTTC. Encoded protein: CASSLGAGYEQYF. Together with reference TRBV7-9 and TRBJ2-7, the CDR3 gives the full variable domain: DTGVSQNPRHKITKRGQNVTFRCDPISEHNRLYWYRQTLGQGPEFLTYFQNEAQLEKSRLLSDRFSAERPKGSFSTLEIQRTEQGDSAMYLCASSLGAGYEQYFGPGTRLTVT.